This T cell receptor beta chain was recorded in a study of read filtering for tumor transcriptome and immune sequencing. The library was built from around 380 ng RNA with molecular barcoded adaptors for alpha/delta and beta/gamma chains. MiXCR, applied by TCRdb to the reads, yields one record per CDR3 protein. The table has 120,000 or so distinct CDR3 sequences, about an eighth seen once; the top ten hold approximately 11%. The CDR3 is 12 residues long. The germline V and J ends were trimmed by 7 bases and 1 base, with 5 bases remaining between them. This clonotype was seen many times. Sequencing used a population of CD138-negative cells sorted from bone marrow. This rearrangement joins TRBV12-3 or TRBV12-4 to TRBJ1-5; D is unresolved. The sequence came from a donor aged 40 or older with multiple myeloma. CDR3 DNA sequence: TGTGCCAGCACCTGGAGCAATCAGCCCCAGCATTTT. As protein: CASTWSNQPQHF.